This TCR beta chain was recorded in a study of cytomegalovirus exposure and HLA in healthy donors. Study results and limitations: It was 164 TCR beta chains that were listed as cytomegalovirus-associated.

PCR amplification relied on 60 Vbeta primers (plus 13 Jbeta primers). Libraries were prepared by immunoSEQ multiplex PCR; TCRdb keeps only in-frame clonotypes and omits some of them. Among about 170,000 clones, around 83% were seen once, and the ten largest hold about 2.4%. Details on this clone: No antigen is known for it.

The length of the CDR3 is 16 residues. Germline CDR1 is SGDLS and CDR2 is YYNGEE. V lost 3 bases, J lost 4 bases, and 7 bases stayed unmatched. Material: PBMCs. The rearrangement links TRBV9 to TRBJ2-3, with 11 bases identical to TRBD2. This clonotype was obtained from a man between 25 and 39 years old in good health and CMV-seropositive. The CDR3 DNA is TGTGCCAGCAGCGAGACTAGCGGGACATTAGCAGATACGCAGTATTTT. Amino acids: CASSETSGTLADTQYF.